The 27 T cell receptor beta chains below come from one sample, sequenced in a study of human T cells and chemical hapten exposure (dated by TCRdb to the early 2020s). The time point label here, explained by the study, means: patch test 3, about 24 weeks after DPC sensitization. This specimen's treatment or condition label, interpreted: therapeutic diphenylcyclopropenone sensitization with weekly scalp DPC. The library came from RACE. The sample was run on a NextSeq 500. Using fastp at Q25 and MiXCR, TCRdb reprocessed the public reads and kept productive beta chains. Rows matching on CDR3 protein sequence are summarized as one entry with the most common DNA and genes. Here the sample has approximately 97,000 distinct CDR3 sequences; about 28% occur a single time. The leading ten clones occupy 10% of the sample. The material was whole blood, obtained in connection with sensitization to the hapten diphenylcyclopropenone (DPC). All receptors come from a middle-aged man with alopecia areata. Some clones in this sample may be carry-over from other donors' samples.

V is TRBV4-1 and J is TRBJ2-4; no clear D. The germline V gene encodes CDR1 MGHRA and CDR2 YSYEKL. V gave up 0 bases and J gave up 10 bases, with 7 bases separating them. CDR3 length: 12 amino acids. CDR3: CASSQDPEIQYF. DNA for the CDR3: TGCGCCAGCAGCCAAGATCCGGAAATTCAGTACTTC.

The chain couples TRBV20-1 to TRBJ2-7; a possible D gene is TRBD1 (5 bases). From germline, CDR1 is DFQATT and CDR2 SNEGSKA (reference sequence). V was shortened by 4 bases and J by 2 bases, with 15 bases between the two germline ends. The CDR3 consists of 14 residues. The CDR3 loop reads CSAKDPTVTYEQYF. Here the CDR3 DNA reads TGCAGTGCTAAGGACCCGACAGTTACCTACGAGCAGTACTTC.

V is TRBV12-3 or TRBV12-4 and J is TRBJ1-1; D possibly corresponds to TRBD1 (5 bases). V gave up 6 bases and J gave up 4 bases, with 12 bases separating them. The CDR3 loop spans 13 amino acids. CDR3 bases: TGTGCCAGCAGACCAACAGGATCCACTGAAGCTTTCTTT. The encoded protein is CASRPTGSTEAFF.

The CDR3: CASNRADTQYF. Written as DNA, the CDR3 is TGCGCCAGCAATCGGGCAGATACGCAGTATTTT. This chain joins TRBV5-1 and TRBJ2-3; no clear D. With 6 bases removed from V and 4 bases from J, the gap between germline ends came to 6 bases. The CDR3 is 11 amino acids. Germline CDR1 is SGHRS and CDR2 is YFSETQ.

In its sample, this clonotype was seen a few times. The DNA for the CDR3 is TGTGCCAGCAAAGAGGAGAGCGGGAGAGTCAATGAGCAGTTCTTC. Translating gives CASKEESGRVNEQFF. The chain joins TRBV27 to TRBJ2-1, with 8 bases identical to TRBD2. Trimming took 7 bases from V and 6 from J; bases not matched to a gene: 11. Germline lookup yields CDR1 MNHEY and CDR2 SMNVEV (reference sequence). The CDR3 is 15 amino acids.

This clonotype was seen a handful of times. The chain has TRBV7-2 and TRBJ1-5; D possibly corresponds to TRBD1 (5 bases). CDR1 is SGHTA and CDR2 is FQGNSA in the germline V gene. The CDR3 is 13 residues long. V was trimmed by 5 bases and J by 4 bases, leaving 9 bases between them. CDR3 bases: TGTGCCAGCAGCACCTACAGGAATCAGCCCCAGCATTTT. It codes for CASSTYRNQPQHF.

This sequence joins TRBV7-8 and TRBJ2-7, with 8 bases matching TRBD2. Germline V gene data show CDR1 as SGHVS and CDR2 as FQNEAQ. There are 15 residues in the CDR3. The ends lost 5 bases at V and 0 bases at J; junction bases unmatched: 6. The CDR3 reads CASSPLAVSSYEQYF. The CDR3 DNA sequence: TGTGCCAGCAGCCCACTAGCGGTATCCTCCTACGAGCAGTACTTC. Full variable domain (outside the CDR3, taken from reference TRBV7-8 and TRBJ2-7): GAGVSQSPRYKVAKRGQDVALRCDPISGHVSLFWYQQALGQGPEFLTYFQNEAQLDKSGLPSDRFFAERPEGSVSTLKIQRTQQEDSAVYLCASSPLAVSSYEQYFGPGTRLTVT.

The rearrangement joins TRBV20-1 to TRBJ2-5; 12 bases line up with TRBD2. Germline trimming cut 6 bases from V and 5 bases from J; bases unmatched to any gene: 10. This CDR3 region has 15 residues. The germline V gene has CDR1 DFQATT and CDR2 SNEGSKA (reference sequence). CDR3 coding DNA: TGCAGTGCCCTATTGACTAGCGGGAGATCGGAGACCCAGTACTTC. Translated: CSALLTSGRSETQYF.

In its sample, this clonotype was seen a few times. V is TRBV6-5 and J is TRBJ2-3; 7 bases match TRBD1. V lost 2 bases and J lost 6; bases outside the gene matches: 8. This CDR3 is built from 15 residues. Germline values: CDR1 MNHEY, CDR2 SVGAGI. The CDR3 DNA follows: TGTGCCAGCAGTTACAAGGGGGCGCGGGCGGATACGCAGTATTTT. This sequence encodes CASSYKGARADTQYF.

V usage is TRBV3-1 and J usage is TRBJ1-2, with D perhaps matching TRBD1 (6 bases). The germline CDR1 and CDR2 sequences are LGHDT and YNNKEL (reference sequence). This CDR3 comprises 14 residues. V lost 3 bases and J lost 6, with 14 bases in between. The CDR3 sequence is CASSQSGAPNGYTF. Here the CDR3 DNA reads TGTGCCAGCAGCCAGTCGGGGGCGCCGAATGGCTACACCTTC.

This clonotype has ten or more counts. The chain couples TRBV29-1 to TRBJ1-1; D not resolved. V gave up 2 bases and J gave up 0 bases, with 4 bases separating them. CDR1 is SQVTM and CDR2 is ANQGSEA in the germline V gene. The CDR3 has 12 amino acids. Written as DNA, the CDR3 is TGCAGCGTTGAACAGTTGAACACTGAAGCTTTCTTT. Protein sequence: CSVEQLNTEAFF.

This clonotype was observed a few times. The rearrangement links TRBV28 to TRBJ1-2, with 7 bases aligning to TRBD1. The CDR3 contains 13 residues. Germline trimming cut 2 bases from V and 3 bases from J; bases unmatched to any gene: 0. Germline CDR1 is MDHEN and CDR2 is SYDVKM. CDR3 residues: CASSLGTDYGYTF. CDR3 sequence (DNA): TGTGCCAGCAGTTTAGGGACAGACTATGGCTACACCTTC.

The V call is TRBV5-1, the J call TRBJ1-1; D is unclear. V lost 0 bases and J lost 2, with 5 bases in between. The CDR3 loop spans 13 amino acids. Germline V lookup: CDR1 SGHRS, CDR2 YFSETQ. This chain's CDR3 is CASSLASNTEAFF. CDR3 DNA sequence: TGCGCCAGCAGCTTGGCCTCAAACACTGAAGCTTTCTTT. Full variable domain (missing parts from reference TRBV5-1 and TRBJ1-1): KAGVTQTPRYLIKTRGQQVTLSCSPISGHRSVSWYQQTPGQGLQFLFEYFSETQRNKGNFPGRFSGRQFSNSRSEMNVSTLELGDSALYLCASSLASNTEAFFGQGTRLTVV.

The chain uses TRBV6-2 or TRBV6-3 and TRBJ1-1; D is undetermined. Germline lookup yields CDR1 MNHEY and CDR2 SVGEGT. There are 13 residues in the CDR3. V lost 4 bases and J 8 bases, leaving 14 bases between the germline ends. CDR3 sequence: CASSSRLPVEAFF. As DNA, the CDR3 is TGTGCCAGCAGTTCCAGGCTCCCCGTCGAAGCTTTCTTT.

This clonotype turned up a few times. V usage is TRBV25-1 and J usage is TRBJ2-1; the match to TRBD2 covers 7 bases. The CDR3 covers 17 residues. The junction had 12 bases not matched to a gene; V was cut back by 5 bases and J by 2 bases. CDR1 MGHDK and CDR2 SYGVNS come from the germline V gene. Written as DNA, the CDR3 is TGTGCCAGCAGTCTCTACGGAGCGGGAACTGCCTACAATGAGCAGTTCTTC. Its protein is CASSLYGAGTAYNEQFF.

This chain joins TRBV10-3 and TRBJ2-3; D possibly matches TRBD1 or TRBD2 (5 bases each). Trimming cost V 3 bases and J 1 base, with 8 bases left between them. This CDR3 comprises 14 residues. CDR1 is ENHRY and CDR2 is SYGVKD in the germline V gene. The CDR3 DNA is TGTGCCATCAGTGAAGGGGACGGCACAGATACGCAGTATTTT. Its protein is CAISEGDGTDTQYF.

In this sample, this clonotype turned up many times. V gene TRBV14 combines with J gene TRBJ2-1; a possible D gene is TRBD2 (5 bases). The CDR3 contains 16 residues. Germline V gene sequence: CDR1 SGHDN, CDR2 FVKESK. Trimming removed 1 base from V and 3 bases from J, with 13 bases in between. CDR3 sequence: CASSQGVGVRYNEQFF. In DNA form, the CDR3 reads TGTGCCAGCAGCCAAGGGGTGGGAGTCCGCTACAATGAGCAGTTCTTC.

The V call is TRBV5-1, the J call TRBJ2-7; 8 positions agree with TRBD1. In germline, CDR1 is SGHRS, CDR2 YFSETQ. Unmatched junction bases numbered 12, after V lost 4 bases and J lost 6 bases. CDR3 size: 15 residues. CDR3 DNA: TGCGCCAGCAGCGGAACCGGGACAGGCTGGTCCGAGCAGTACTTC. Translated, it gives CASSGTGTGWSEQYF.

V is TRBV12-3 or TRBV12-4 and J is TRBJ2-7; TRBD1 agrees at 11 bases. Germline trimming cut 11 bases from V and 9 bases from J; bases unmatched to any gene: 12. CDR3 length: 13 residues. This chain's CDR3 is CASSTGQGAVQYF. In DNA form, the CDR3 reads TGTGCCTCTTCAACCGGACAGGGGGCTGTGCAGTACTTC.

This clonotype appeared a few times. This chain joins TRBV4-2 and TRBJ2-7; tentative D call: TRBD2 (6 bases). Germline assignment: CDR1 LGHNA and CDR2 YNFKEQ. The CDR3 is 15 residues long. Trimming took 3 bases from V and 5 from J, leaving 17 bases between them. The DNA for the CDR3 is TGTGCCAGCAGCCACTATACTAGCAGCCGGAACGAGCAGTACTTC. As protein: CASSHYTSSRNEQYF.

This chain links TRBV7-2 with TRBJ2-1; TRBD2 matches at 13 bases. The CDR3 consists of 15 residues. V lost 4 bases and J lost 4; bases outside the gene matches: 1. Per the germline V gene, CDR1 is SGHTA and CDR2 is FQGNSA. Written as DNA, the CDR3 is TGTGCCAGCAGCTCGGGACTAGCGGGATACAATGAGCAGTTCTTC. Translated, it gives CASSSGLAGYNEQFF.

The V and J genes are TRBV7-2 and TRBJ2-4, with TRBD1 identical over 11 bases. The CDR3 contains 17 residues. The ends lost 5 bases at V and 2 bases at J; junction bases unmatched: 8. The germline V gene has CDR1 SGHTA and CDR2 FQGNSA. CDR3 region: CASSPPGQGGPKNIQYF. For the CDR3, the DNA is TGTGCCAGCAGCCCCCCGGGACAGGGGGGACCCAAAAACATTCAGTACTTC.

The CDR3 loop reads CASSLGGAARNTEAFF. The CDR3 DNA reads as TGTGCCAGCAGCTTGGGGGGGGCGGCTAGGAACACTGAAGCTTTCTTT. V usage is TRBV5-5 and J usage is TRBJ1-1; a possible D gene is TRBD1 (6 bases). The V gene's germline CDR1 is SGHKS and CDR2 YYEKEE (reference sequence). The V and J ends lost 0 bases and 1 base respectively, with 13 bases between them. This CDR3 spans 16 amino acids.

The chain has TRBV24-1 and TRBJ1-5; no clear D gene. The germline V and J ends were trimmed by 1 base and 0 bases, with 24 bases remaining between them. CDR1 is KGHDR, CDR2 SFDVKD, per germline. The CDR3 loop spans 21 amino acids. The CDR3 is CATSDLPVFNPNQYSNQPQHF. The CDR3, as DNA: TGTGCCACCAGTGATTTACCGGTTTTCAATCCCAACCAATATAGCAATCAGCCCCAGCATTTT.

The genes are TRBV5-6 and TRBJ2-7, with D tentatively TRBD2 (5 bases). This CDR3 spans 15 amino acids. V lost 0 bases and J lost 2, with 12 bases in between. The V gene's germline CDR1 is SGHDT and CDR2 YYEEEE. The CDR3: CASSLVVTTTYEQYF. The CDR3 DNA is TGTGCCAGCAGCTTGGTGGTGACTACCACCTACGAGCAGTACTTC.

The J gene is TRBJ2-5, the V gene TRBV6-6; D is ambiguous. Trimming took off 2 bases at V and 5 bases at J, with 9 bases between the two ends. The CDR3 length is 13 residues. Germline loops: CDR1 MNHNY, CDR2 SVGAGI (reference sequence). The CDR3 loop reads CASSYRLGETQYF. In nucleotides, the CDR3 is TGTGCCAGCAGTTACAGGCTAGGGGAGACCCAGTACTTC.

V gene TRBV5-1 combines with J gene TRBJ2-5, with 7 bases identical to TRBD1. Per the germline V gene, CDR1 is SGHRS and CDR2 is YFSETQ. V lost 1 base and J lost 3; bases outside the gene matches: 3. This CDR3 comprises 14 residues. The CDR3 DNA follows: TGCGCCAGCAGCTTGCGGACAGGAGAAGAGACCCAGTACTTC. This encodes CASSLRTGEETQYF.